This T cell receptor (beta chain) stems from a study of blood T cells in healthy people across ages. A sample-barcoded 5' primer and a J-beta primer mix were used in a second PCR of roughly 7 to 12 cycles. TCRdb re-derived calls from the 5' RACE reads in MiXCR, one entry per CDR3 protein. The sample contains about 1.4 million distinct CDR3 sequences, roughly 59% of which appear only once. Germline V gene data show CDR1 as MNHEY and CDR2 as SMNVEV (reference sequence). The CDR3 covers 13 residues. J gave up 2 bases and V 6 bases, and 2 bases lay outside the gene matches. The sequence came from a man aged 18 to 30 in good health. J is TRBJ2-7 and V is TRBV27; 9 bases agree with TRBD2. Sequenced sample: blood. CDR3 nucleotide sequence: TGTGCCAGCAGGAGCGGGGGGCCCTACGAGCAGTACTTC. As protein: CASRSGGPYEQYF.